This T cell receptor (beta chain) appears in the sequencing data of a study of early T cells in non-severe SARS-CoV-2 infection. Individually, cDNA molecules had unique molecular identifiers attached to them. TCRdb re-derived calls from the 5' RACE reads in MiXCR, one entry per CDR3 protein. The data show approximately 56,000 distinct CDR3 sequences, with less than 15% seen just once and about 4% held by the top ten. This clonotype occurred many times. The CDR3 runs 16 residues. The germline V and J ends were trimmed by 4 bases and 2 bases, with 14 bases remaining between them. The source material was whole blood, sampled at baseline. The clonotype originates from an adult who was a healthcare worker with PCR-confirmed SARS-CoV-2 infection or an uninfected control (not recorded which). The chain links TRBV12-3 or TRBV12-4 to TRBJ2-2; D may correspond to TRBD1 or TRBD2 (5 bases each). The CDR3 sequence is CASSSAGTTNTGELFF. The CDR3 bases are TGTGCCAGCAGTTCCGCCGGGACCACTAACACCGGGGAGCTGTTTTTT.